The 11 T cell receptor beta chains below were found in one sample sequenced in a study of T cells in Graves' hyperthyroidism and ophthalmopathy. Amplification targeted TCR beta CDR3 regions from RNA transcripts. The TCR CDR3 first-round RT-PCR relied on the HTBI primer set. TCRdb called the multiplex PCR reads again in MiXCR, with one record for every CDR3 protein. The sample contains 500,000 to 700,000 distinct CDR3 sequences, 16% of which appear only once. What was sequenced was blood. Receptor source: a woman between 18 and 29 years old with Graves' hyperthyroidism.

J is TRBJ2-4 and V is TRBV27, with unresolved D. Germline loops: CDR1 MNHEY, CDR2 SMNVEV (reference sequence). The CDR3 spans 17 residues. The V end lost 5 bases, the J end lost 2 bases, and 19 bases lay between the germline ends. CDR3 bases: TGTGCCAGCAGTCCCCGGGTCAGCGTCAAATCCAAAAACATTCAGTACTTC. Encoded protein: CASSPRVSVKSKNIQYF.

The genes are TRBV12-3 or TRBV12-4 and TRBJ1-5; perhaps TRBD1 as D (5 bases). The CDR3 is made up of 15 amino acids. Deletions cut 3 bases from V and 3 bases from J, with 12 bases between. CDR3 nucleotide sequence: TGTGCCAGCAGTTTGGCAGGGAGGCTCAATCAGCCCCAGCATTTT. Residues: CASSLAGRLNQPQHF.

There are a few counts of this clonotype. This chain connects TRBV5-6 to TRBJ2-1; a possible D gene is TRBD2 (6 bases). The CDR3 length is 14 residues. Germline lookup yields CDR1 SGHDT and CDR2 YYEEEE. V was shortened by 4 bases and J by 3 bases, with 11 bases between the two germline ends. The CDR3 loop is CASSTAGGYNEQFF. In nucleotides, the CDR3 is TGTGCCAGCAGCACGGCCGGGGGCTACAATGAGCAGTTCTTC.

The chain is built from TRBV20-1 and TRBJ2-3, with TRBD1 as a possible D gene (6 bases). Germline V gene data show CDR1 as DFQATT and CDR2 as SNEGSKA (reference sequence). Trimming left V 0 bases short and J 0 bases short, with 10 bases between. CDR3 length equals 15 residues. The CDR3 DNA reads TGCAGTGCTAGAGATTACAGGGAAAGCACAGATACGCAGTATTTT. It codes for CSARDYRESTDTQYF.

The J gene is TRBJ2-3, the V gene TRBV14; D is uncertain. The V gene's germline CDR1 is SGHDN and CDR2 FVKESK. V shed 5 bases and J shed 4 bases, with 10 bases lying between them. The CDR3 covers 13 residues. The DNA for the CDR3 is TGTGCCAGCAGCTTAGATACGTCAGATACGCAGTATTTT. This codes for CASSLDTSDTQYF.

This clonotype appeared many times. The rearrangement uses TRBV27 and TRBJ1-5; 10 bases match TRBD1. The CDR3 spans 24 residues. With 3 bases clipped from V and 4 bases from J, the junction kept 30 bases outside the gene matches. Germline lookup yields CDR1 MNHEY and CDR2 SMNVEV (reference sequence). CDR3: CASSFPRQGALVRTVNWPNQPQHF. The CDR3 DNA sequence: TGTGCCAGCAGTTTTCCCCGACAGGGGGCCCTTGTTCGTACAGTCAATTGGCCTAATCAGCCCCAGCATTTT.

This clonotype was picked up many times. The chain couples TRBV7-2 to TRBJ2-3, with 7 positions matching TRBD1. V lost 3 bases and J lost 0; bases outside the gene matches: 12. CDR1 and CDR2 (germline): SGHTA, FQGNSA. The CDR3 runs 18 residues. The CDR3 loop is CASSFVREGAASTDTQYF. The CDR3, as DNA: TGTGCCAGCAGCTTCGTCCGTGAGGGGGCCGCTAGCACAGATACGCAGTATTTT. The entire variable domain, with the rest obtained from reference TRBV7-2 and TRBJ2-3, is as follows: GAGVSQSPSNKVTEKGKDVELRCDPISGHTALYWYRQSLGQGLEFLIYFQGNSAPDKSGLPSDRFSAERTGGSVSTLTIQRTQQEDSAVYLCASSFVREGAASTDTQYFGPGTRLTVL.

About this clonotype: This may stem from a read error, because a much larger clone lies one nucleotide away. This CDR3 reads CASSYQGVHNEQFF. The CDR3 coding sequence is TGTGCCAGCAGTTACCAGGGGGTCCACAATGAGCAGTTCTTC. The V and J genes are TRBV6-2 or TRBV6-3 and TRBJ2-1; TRBD1 agrees at 7 bases. Trimming at V came to 2 bases and at J to 5 bases, leaving 3 bases not matched to a gene. Germline loops: CDR1 MNHEY, CDR2 SVGEGT. This CDR3 comprises 14 residues.

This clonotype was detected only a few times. The CDR3 spells CASSPRQSNQPQHF. Written as DNA, the CDR3 is TGTGCCAGCAGCCCCCGACAGAGCAATCAGCCCCAGCATTTT. V usage is TRBV7-9 and J usage is TRBJ1-5, with D perhaps TRBD1 (5 bases). This CDR3 is built from 14 residues. V lost 5 bases to trimming and J lost 1 base, with 9 bases between them. From germline, CDR1 is SEHNR and CDR2 FQNEAQ (reference sequence).

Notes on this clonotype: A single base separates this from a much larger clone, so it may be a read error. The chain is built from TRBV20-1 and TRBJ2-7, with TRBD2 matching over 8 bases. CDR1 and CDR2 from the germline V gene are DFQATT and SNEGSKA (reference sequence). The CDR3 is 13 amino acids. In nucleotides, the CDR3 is TGCAGTGTCTCGCGGGGGGACTCCTACGAGCGGTACTTC. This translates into CSVSRGDSYERYF.

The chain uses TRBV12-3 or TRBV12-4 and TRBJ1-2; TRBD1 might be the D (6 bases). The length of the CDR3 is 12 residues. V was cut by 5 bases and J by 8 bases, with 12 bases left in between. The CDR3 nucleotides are TGTGCCAGCAGTGGACAGAGCCGGGGCTACACCTTC. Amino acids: CASSGQSRGYTF.